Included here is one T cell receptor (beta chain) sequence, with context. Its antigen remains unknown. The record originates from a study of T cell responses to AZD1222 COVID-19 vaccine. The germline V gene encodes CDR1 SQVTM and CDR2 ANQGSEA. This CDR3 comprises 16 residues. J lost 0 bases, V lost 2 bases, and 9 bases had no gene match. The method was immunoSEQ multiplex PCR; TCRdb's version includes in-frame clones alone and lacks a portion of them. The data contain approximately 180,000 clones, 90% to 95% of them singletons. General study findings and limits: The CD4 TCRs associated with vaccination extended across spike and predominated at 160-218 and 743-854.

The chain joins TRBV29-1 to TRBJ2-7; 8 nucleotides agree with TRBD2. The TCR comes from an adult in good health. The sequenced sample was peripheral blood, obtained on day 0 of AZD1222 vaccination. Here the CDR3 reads CSVERREGVSSYEQYF. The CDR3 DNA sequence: TGCAGCGTTGAAAGACGGGAGGGAGTGAGCTCCTACGAGCAGTACTTC.